Listed below are T cell receptor beta chains from one sample, sequenced in a study of cytomegalovirus exposure and HLA in healthy donors. Assay used: immunoSEQ multiplex PCR; TCRdb lists only in-frame clones, some missing. The sample has approximately 110,000 clones; more than 60% are singletons. The sequenced sample was PBMCs. The receptors were gathered from a female donor in good health and CMV-seropositive. The CDR3 runs from the conserved cysteine through the conserved F or W. D genes are given only for firm matches. Part of the rows lack a size; the others show once, few, many or a class for expanded clones.

>TRBD2|TRBV6-6|14|TRBJ2-1|-
TGTGCCAGCAGTCGGACTAGCGCCTACAATGAGCAGTTCTTC
CASSRTSAYNEQFF
>-|TRBV7-7|15|TRBJ1-2|few
TGTGCTAGCATCGATCCTGGTGGGGGGTTGGGGGGCTACACCTTC
CASIDPGGGLGGYTF
>TRBD2|TRBV27|16|TRBJ2-1|-
TGTGCCAGCAGTACCTCATCCGGGACTAGCGTAACTGAGCAGTTCTTC
CASSTSSGTSVTEQFF
>TRBD2|TRBV25-1|16|TRBJ2-6|-
TGTGCCAGCAGTGAACCGGGGGGTTCTGGGGCCAACGTCCTGACTTTC
CASSEPGGSGANVLTF
>-|TRBV4-1|15|TRBJ1-5|-
TGCGCCAGCAGCCAAGATTCAGGGGTCGGACAGCCCCAGCATTTT
CASSQDSGVGQPQHF
>-|TRBV2|13|TRBJ1-4|-
TGTGCCAGCAGTGAACAGTTTAATGAAAAACTGTTTTTT
CASSEQFNEKLFF
>-|TRBV6-4|18|TRBJ1-2|once
TGTGCCAGCAGTCCGACTCTCTCGTGGACAGACCTTGGCTATGGCTACACCTTC
CASSPTLSWTDLGYGYTF
>-|TRBV11-2|14|TRBJ1-2|-
TGTGCCAGCAGCTTAAAACCACCAGATTATGGCTACACCTTC
CASSLKPPDYGYTF
>TRBD1|TRBV7-2|16|TRBJ1-2|-
TGTGCCAGCAGCCCATTGACCGGACAGGGCAACTATGGCTACACCTTC
CASSPLTGQGNYGYTF
>TRBD1|TRBV4-2|14|TRBJ2-4|few
TGTGCCAGCAGCCAAGACCCACAGGGGAGCATTCAGTACTTC
CASSQDPQGSIQYF
>-|TRBV5-1|15|TRBJ2-3|-
TGCGCCAGCAGCCTGTCCCGTAGCAGCACAGATACGCAGTATTTT
CASSLSRSSTDTQYF
>-|TRBV6-1|15|TRBJ1-2|-
TGTGCCAGCTTGTTGACCACAGGGTTCAACTATGGCTACACCTTC
CASLLTTGFNYGYTF
>-|TRBV29-1|13|TRBJ1-1|-
TGCAGCGCTCAGGGGAGGGGGGGCACTGAAGCTTTCTTT
CSAQGRGGTEAFF
>-|TRBV2|14|TRBJ1-2|-
TGTGCCAGCAGTGTACGACAGCTTAACTATGGCTACACCTTC
CASSVRQLNYGYTF
>-|TRBV29-1|13|TRBJ2-3|-
TGCAGCGTTGAACAAGAGGGTTTGGATACGCAGTATTTT
CSVEQEGLDTQYF
>TRBD1|TRBV30|13|TRBJ1-6|few
TGTGCCTGGAGGGGACAGCGTAATTCACCCCTCCACTTT
CAWRGQRNSPLHF
>-|TRBV19|15|TRBJ1-1|-
TGTGCCAGTAGTAGAATCGGGAGAGGGAACACTGAAGCTTTCTTT
CASSRIGRGNTEAFF
>TRBD1|TRBV5-1|18|TRBJ1-4|-
TGCGCCAGCAGCCCGGGGACAGGGGCTCGCATCGGCAATGAAAAACTGTTTTTT
CASSPGTGARIGNEKLFF
>TRBD1|TRBV19|15|TRBJ2-1|-
TGTGCCAGTAGTCCGGGGACAGGGCCCTACAATGAGCAGTTCTTC
CASSPGTGPYNEQFF
>TRBD2|TRBV4-2|17|TRBJ2-2|once
TGTGCCAGCAGCCTGGGACTAGCGGCAGGGAACACCGGGGAGCTGTTTTTT
CASSLGLAAGNTGELFF
>TRBD2|TRBV5-1|15|TRBJ2-3|-
TGCGCCAGCAGGGGGAACAGCGGGGGAACAGATACGCAGTATTTT
CASRGNSGGTDTQYF
>TRBD1|TRBV28|17|TRBJ1-4|-
TGTGCCAGCAGCTCGAACCTGCCACAGGGGCCCCGAGAAAAACTGTTTTTT
CASSSNLPQGPREKLFF
>TRBD2|TRBV4-1|16|TRBJ2-2|-
TGCGCCAGCAGATCGCGGGAGGCCCAAAACACCGGGGAGCTGTTTTTT
CASRSREAQNTGELFF
>TRBD1|TRBV15|17|TRBJ1-2|-
TGTGCCACCAGCAGAGGAATTCCCCGGGACAGTAACTATGGCTACACCTTC
CATSRGIPRDSNYGYTF
>TRBD2|TRBV30|14|TRBJ2-1|-
TGTGCCTGGAGTGGGACTAGTTCAAACAATGAGCAGTTCTTC
CAWSGTSSNNEQFF
>TRBD2|TRBV28|16|TRBJ2-3|-
TGTGCCAGCAACCTATTAGCGGGAGATGACACAGATACGCAGTATTTT
CASNLLAGDDTDTQYF
>-|TRBV5-1|15|TRBJ2-7|-
TGCGCCAGCAGCTTGGATGGCCTTTCGTCGGGGGAGCAGTACTTC
CASSLDGLSSGEQYF
>-|TRBV4-3|13|TRBJ2-1|-
TGCGCCAGCAGCCAAGGACTGTACAATGAGCAGTTCTTC
CASSQGLYNEQFF
>TRBD2|TRBV5-1|15|TRBJ2-1|-
TGCGCCAGCAGCCTGGAACTAGCGGGGTACAATGAGCAGTTCTTC
CASSLELAGYNEQFF
>TRBD1|TRBV6-5|13|TRBJ1-1|-
TGTGCCAGCAGACGGGGACAGGGGGTTGAAGCTTTCTTT
CASRRGQGVEAFF
>-|TRBV4-2|14|TRBJ2-5|few
TGTGCCAGCAGCCAAGGGGACTACCAAGAGACCCAGTACTTC
CASSQGDYQETQYF
>-|TRBV27|15|TRBJ1-2|-
TGTGCCAGCAGACCATCCCTAAGTGCTAACTATGGCTACACCTTC
CASRPSLSANYGYTF
>TRBD1|TRBV2|14|TRBJ2-3|-
TGTGCCAGTGGGGACAGGGGGCGGAAAGATACGCAGTATTTT
CASGDRGRKDTQYF
>TRBD2|TRBV5-6|18|TRBJ2-1|-
TGTGCCAGCAGCTTGTTTTTGAACCGGGACGGGAGGATCAATGAGCAGTTCTTC
CASSLFLNRDGRINEQFF
>-|TRBV19|14|TRBJ1-5|-
TGTGCCAGTAGCTCCGCGGGGGGCAATCAGCCCCAGCATTTT
CASSSAGGNQPQHF
>TRBD2|TRBV7-3|18|TRBJ2-5|-
TGCGCCAGCAGCACAAATCGGACTAGCGGGGGGATTGGAGAGACCCAGTACTTC
CASSTNRTSGGIGETQYF
>-|TRBV28|16|TRBJ1-4|few
TGTGCCAGCAGTTTTTCCGGGGGGGGCGGAGTTGAAAAACTGTTTTTT
CASSFSGGGGVEKLFF
>TRBD2|TRBV9|16|TRBJ2-1|-
TGTGCCAGCAGCGTTAGCAGCGGGGCTCTATTGAATGAGCAGTTCTTC
CASSVSSGALLNEQFF
>-|TRBV4-1|15|TRBJ2-7|-
TGCGCCAGCAGCCCTCGGTCGTCCCAATACTACGAGCAGTACTTC
CASSPRSSQYYEQYF